The count of the clone carrying this TCR beta chain is one. What it binds is unknown. This entry belongs to a study of STAT5B mutations in CD4+ large granular lymphocyte leukemia. Germline trimming cut 0 bases from V and 7 bases from J; bases unmatched to any gene: 15. The CDR3 has 18 residues. The germline V gene has CDR1 SGHVS and CDR2 FQNEAQ. Broader study findings: The CD4+ versus CD8+ T-LGLL clonality difference may reflect limited sample size. Main leukemic clonotypes were patient-specific, but about 25% appeared at low frequency elsewhere.

This was a survey-level run. Profiled with immunoSEQ multiplex PCR; TCRdb holds only in-frame clones, not every one. Here the sample spans some 27,000 clones, roughly 75% being singletons. Healthy controls were blood donor buffy coats. The sequence derives from a human donor in good health. The chain employs TRBV7-8 and TRBJ2-1, with 7 bases fitting TRBD2. The sequenced sample consisted of CD4+ T cells from blood buffy coats. CDR3 protein: CASSLARGGSRVGNEQFF. The CDR3 DNA is TGTGCCAGCAGCTTAGCGCGGGGCGGGAGCAGAGTTGGGAATGAGCAGTTCTTC.